This entry lists 16 T cell receptor beta chains sequenced from one sample in a study of cytomegalovirus exposure and HLA in healthy donors. 60 Vbeta and 13 Jbeta primers were used in PCR. Method: immunoSEQ multiplex PCR; TCRdb's copy keeps in-frame clones and lacks some. Altogether approximately 190,000 clones are present, around 82% being singletons, with the ten largest covering over 1.5%. Specimen: PBMCs. The receptors were gathered from a man aged 35 to 55 in good health and CMV-seropositive.

V is TRBV19 and J is TRBJ2-7; maybe TRBD1 (5 bases). Germline V gene sequence: CDR1 LNHDA, CDR2 SQIVND (reference sequence). This CDR3 has 11 residues. The germline V and J ends were trimmed by 9 bases and 4 bases, with 10 bases remaining between them. The CDR3 DNA is TGTGCCAGCGCAGGGCCGTACGAGCAGTACTTC. Encoded protein: CASAGPYEQYF.

Turning to this clone: An end of the junction differs from the germline gene, which may be a read error. The rearrangement links TRBV6-6 to TRBJ1-2; 9 positions match TRBD1. The length of the CDR3 is 14 residues. Germline assignment: CDR1 MNHNY and CDR2 SVGAGI (reference sequence). CDR3 in DNA: TGTGCCAGCAGTTATCCCGGACAGGGGCCAGGTTCCGCCTTC. Translation: CASSYPGQGPGSAF.

The chain has TRBV18 and TRBJ2-7; 7 bases line up with TRBD2. The CDR3 sequence is 16 residues long. CDR1 is KGHSH, CDR2 LQKENI, per germline. Losses at the gene ends were 4 bases for V and 4 bases for J; bases not matched to a gene: 13. CDR3 DNA sequence: TGTGCCAGCTCACTGGGAGCGGGATCGTACTCATACGAGCAGTACTTC. Protein sequence: CASSLGAGSYSYEQYF.

The genes are TRBV6-5 and TRBJ2-1; 7 nucleotides align to TRBD1. J gave up 2 bases and V 6 bases, and 7 bases lay outside the gene matches. Germline-derived CDR1 and CDR2 are MNHEY and SVGAGI. There are 15 residues in the CDR3. The CDR3 sequence: CASSPPQGAYNEQFF. CDR3 nucleotides: TGTGCCAGCAGCCCACCCCAGGGGGCCTACAATGAGCAGTTCTTC.

The rearrangement links TRBV5-6 to TRBJ2-7, with D unresolved. Looked up from germline, CDR1 is SGHDT and CDR2 is YYEEEE. Trimming stripped 4 bases from V and 4 bases from J, with 15 bases between. This CDR3 contains 14 residues. The CDR3, as DNA: TGTGCCAGCAGCCCCACCCTAAGAGAGTACGAGCAGTACTTC. Protein product: CASSPTLREYEQYF.

V and J are TRBV18 and TRBJ2-7, with a weak D call TRBD2 (6 bases). Deletions cut 5 bases from V and 2 bases from J, with 13 bases between. CDR3 length: 14 amino acids. Germline V lookup: CDR1 KGHSH, CDR2 LQKENI. In nucleotides, the CDR3 is TGTGCCAGCTCAAAAGGGACTGACCCCTACGAGCAGTACTTC. Protein: CASSKGTDPYEQYF.

V gene TRBV6-1 combines with J gene TRBJ1-5; unclear D gene. CDR1 and CDR2 (germline): MNHNS, SASEGT. The CDR3 length is 13 residues. Trimming removed 8 bases from V and 3 bases from J, with 11 bases in between. The CDR3 nucleotides are TGTGCCAGCCAGGAGGTTCTCAATCAGCCCCAGCATTTT. This sequence encodes CASQEVLNQPQHF.

This sequence joins TRBV28 and TRBJ2-3; 9 bases fit TRBD1. With V trimmed by 5 bases and J by 3 bases, 9 bases remained unmatched. The CDR3 spans 16 residues. The germline gives CDR1 MDHEN, CDR2 SYDVKM. The CDR3 loop is CASSLWTGAATDTQYF. The DNA for the CDR3 is TGTGCCAGCAGTCTCTGGACAGGGGCTGCAACAGATACGCAGTATTTT.

The V and J genes are TRBV5-4 and TRBJ2-1, with 11 bases aligning to TRBD2. The ends lost 4 bases at V and 8 bases at J; junction bases unmatched: 8. Germline V gene data show CDR1 as SGHNT and CDR2 as YYREEE (reference sequence). There are 15 residues in the CDR3. CDR3 protein: CASSKIAGGRYEQFF. The CDR3 DNA reads TGTGCCAGCAGCAAAATAGCGGGAGGGCGCTATGAGCAGTTCTTC.

The chain uses TRBV7-2 and TRBJ1-2; TRBD1 matches 10 bases. Germline CDR1 and CDR2: SGHTA and FQGNSA. The CDR3 is 17 amino acids. Germline trimming cut 3 bases from V and 4 bases from J; bases unmatched to any gene: 11. CDR3 residues: CASSFGRDRGGIYGYTF. In DNA form, the CDR3 reads TGTGCCAGCAGCTTTGGCCGGGACAGGGGCGGTATCTATGGCTACACCTTC.

J is TRBJ2-7 and V is TRBV2; 8 bases align to TRBD2. The CDR3 runs to 17 residues. Germline V CDR1 and CDR2: SNHLY, FYNNEI. With 4 bases clipped from V and 4 bases from J, the junction kept 15 bases outside the gene matches. The CDR3 sequence: CASSAVAGSVGSYEQYF. CDR3 in DNA: TGTGCCAGCAGTGCTGTAGCGGGATCAGTTGGTTCTTACGAGCAGTACTTC.

The chain links TRBV27 to TRBJ1-2; 8 bases map to TRBD1. The length of the CDR3 is 13 residues. The V gene end was trimmed by 3 bases and the J gene end by 7 bases; junction bases not matched to a gene: 4. CDR1 MNHEY and CDR2 SMNVEV come from the germline V gene (reference sequence). CDR3 loop: CASSFDRGGGYTF. Here the CDR3 DNA reads TGTGCCAGCAGTTTCGACAGGGGAGGTGGCTACACCTTC.

This clone has just a few counts. The rearrangement uses TRBV30 and TRBJ2-1, with a possible D match to TRBD2 (6 bases). The CDR3 covers 14 residues. Germline values: CDR1 GTSNPN, CDR2 SVGIG (reference sequence). V was shortened by 3 bases and J by 0 bases, with 9 bases between the two germline ends. CDR3 bases: TGTGCCTGGAGGAGCGGGCTCTCCTACAATGAGCAGTTCTTC. It codes for CAWRSGLSYNEQFF.

CDR3 loop: CACSWLEKGSQAFF. For the CDR3, the DNA is TGTGCCTGCTCGTGGCTAGAGAAAGGAAGTCAAGCTTTCTTT. The J gene is TRBJ1-1, the V gene TRBV30; D unresolved. The CDR3 runs to 14 residues. Between the trimmed V and J ends, which lost 6 bases and 9 bases, there was a span of 23 bases. Germline V CDR1 and CDR2: GTSNPN, SVGIG (reference sequence).

The V and J genes are TRBV6-1 and TRBJ2-7; D possibly corresponds to TRBD1 (7 bases). The germline CDR1 and CDR2 sequences are MNHNS and SASEGT. Trimming took 8 bases from V and 1 from J, leaving 12 bases between them. CDR3 length: 13 residues. CDR3 protein: CASAGQQSYEQYF. CDR3 nucleotide sequence: TGTGCCAGCGCGGGACAGCAGTCCTACGAGCAGTACTTC.

The V call is TRBV7-9, the J call TRBJ1-5; D gene unclear. Germline V gene lookup returns CDR1 SEHNR and CDR2 FQNEAQ (reference sequence). The CDR3 has 13 residues. The germline V and J ends were trimmed by 5 bases and 3 bases, with 8 bases remaining between them. This chain's CDR3 is CASSIQNNQPQHF. CDR3 in DNA: TGTGCCAGCAGCATACAGAACAATCAGCCCCAGCATTTT. The whole variable domain, remainder taken from reference TRBV7-9 and TRBJ1-5, is DTGVSQNPRHKITKRGQNVTFRCDPISEHNRLYWYRQTLGQGPEFLTYFQNEAQLEKSRLLSDRFSAERPKGSFSTLEIQRTEQGDSAMYLCASSIQNNQPQHFGDGTRLSIL.